This T cell receptor (beta chain) was retrieved from a study of shared T cell receptors in the human thymus. Profiled with immunoSEQ multiplex PCR; TCRdb holds only in-frame clones, not every one. The profile shows over 450,000 clones, around 78% of them singletons. V trimming: 1 base; J trimming: 3 bases; junction bases outside the gene matches: 4. The CDR3 has 15 amino acids. Germline V gene lookup returns CDR1 MGHRA and CDR2 YSYEKL. The sample also formed part of further work on human thymus T cells.

The chain carries TRBV4-1 and TRBJ2-5; 8 nucleotides align to TRBD2. The TCR sequence derives from a boy in the first two years of life with a congenital heart defect. Specimen: thymocytes. The CDR3 protein is CASSQVQAGEETQYF. CDR3 bases: TGCGCCAGCAGCCAAGTACAAGCGGGAGAAGAGACCCAGTACTTC.